Listed here is a single T cell receptor beta chain. Its antigen is not identified. The germline gene is not matched at one end of the junction; a read error may be the cause. Germline CDR1 and CDR2: SGHVS and FNYEAQ. This CDR3 has 15 residues. No patient had received any treatment before thyroid surgery. The data stem from a study of metastatic and nonmetastatic thyroid tumors. Overall study: For malignant and benign thyroid patients, tumor or nodule tissue and blood were the sources whose repertoires were compared. Study findings and constraints: Reports indicated that malignant thyroid tumors showed significantly higher TCR beta diversity than benign nodules did, in blood and tumor.

Source study methods: The distant-metastasis classifier for papillary thyroid cancer was built from CDR3 differences across clinicopathological groups. TCRdb reanalyzed the PCR reads with MiXCR. The V and J calls were determined by TCRdb, not by the authors. The sample yields 8,000 or so clones, 25% to 30% seen once. The gene calls are TRBV7-6 and TRBJ1-1; D uncertain. Sequencing was done on a sample of adjacent normal tissue. The TCR comes from a female donor with papillary thyroid cancer or a benign thyroid nodule (not recorded which). Some clones in this sample may be carry-over from other donors' samples. The CDR3 nucleotides are TGTGCCATCAGCTTAAGGGCAGTGTCTAACACTGAAGCTTTCTTT. This sequence encodes CAISLRAVSNTEAFF.